A single sample gave rise to the 2 T cell receptor beta chains below, sequenced in a study of blood T cells in healthy people across ages. Then a second PCR, running about 6 to 12 cycles, was carried out with a sample-barcoded 5' primer and a J-beta primer mix. TCRdb recomputed calls from the 5' RACE reads with MiXCR, one row per CDR3 protein. The sample includes roughly 930,000 distinct CDR3 sequences, under 50% of them seen just once. The sequencing sample was made of blood. Receptor source: a man aged 25 to 40 in good health.

This chain uses TRBV20-1 with TRBJ1-1; TRBD1 matches at 8 bases. The germline V gene encodes CDR1 DFQATT and CDR2 SNEGSKA (reference sequence). Unmatched junction bases numbered 5, after V lost 1 base and J lost 1 base. The CDR3 covers 15 residues. The chain's CDR3 is CSARGSGQGNTEAFF. The DNA of the CDR3 is TGCAGTGCTAGAGGATCAGGACAGGGGAACACTGAAGCTTTCTTT.

The rearrangement joins TRBV28 to TRBJ2-1; no firm D call. The CDR3 contains 15 residues. Germline values: CDR1 MDHEN, CDR2 SYDVKM. V was trimmed by 7 bases and J by 0 bases, leaving 13 bases between them. This chain's CDR3 is CASIMAGSSYNEQFF. CDR3 nucleotide sequence: TGTGCCAGCATTATGGCCGGAAGCTCCTACAATGAGCAGTTCTTC.